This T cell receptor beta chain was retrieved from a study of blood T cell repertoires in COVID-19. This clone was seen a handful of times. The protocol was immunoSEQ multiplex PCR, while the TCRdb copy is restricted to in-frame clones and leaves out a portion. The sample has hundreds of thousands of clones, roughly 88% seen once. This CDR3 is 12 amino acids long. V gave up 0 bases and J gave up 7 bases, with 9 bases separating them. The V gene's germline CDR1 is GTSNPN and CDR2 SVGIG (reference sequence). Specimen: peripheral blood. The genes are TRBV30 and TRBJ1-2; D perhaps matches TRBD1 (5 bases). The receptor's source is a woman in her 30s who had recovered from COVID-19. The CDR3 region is CAWSVRGGGYTF. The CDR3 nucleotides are TGTGCCTGGAGTGTTAGGGGTGGTGGCTACACCTTC.